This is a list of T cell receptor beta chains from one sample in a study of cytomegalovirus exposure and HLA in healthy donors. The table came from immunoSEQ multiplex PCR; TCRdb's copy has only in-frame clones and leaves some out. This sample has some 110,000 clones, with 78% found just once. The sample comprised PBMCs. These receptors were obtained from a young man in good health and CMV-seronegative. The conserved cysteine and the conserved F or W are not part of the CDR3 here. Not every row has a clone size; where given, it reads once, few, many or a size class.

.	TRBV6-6	ASIESGGDGNTIY
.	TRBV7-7	ASSQGAGNNEKLF
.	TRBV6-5	ASSYSMGGETQY
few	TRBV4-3	ASSQDGPGGPPGELF
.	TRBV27	ASSTGVIAKNIQY
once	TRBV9	ASSVSVGHEQF
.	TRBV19	ASSLRTGATTEAF
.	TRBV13	ASSSPGDTQY
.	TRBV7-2	ASSLQISGNTIY
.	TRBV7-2	ASSFQAGNTGELF
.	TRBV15	ATSRDMYSNEKLF
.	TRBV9	ASSVSENTEAF
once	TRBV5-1	ASSTIGLAGKSSYNEQF
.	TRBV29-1	SVVSQGDYGYT
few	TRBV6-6	ASSTSSEDTQY
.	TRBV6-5	ASRGTRSYEQY
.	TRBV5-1	ASSTSTGPGGYT
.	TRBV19	ASRTTYGYT
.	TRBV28	ASSLYYEQY
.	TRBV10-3	AISESQVSNQPQH
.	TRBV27	ASSITPGQTYEQY
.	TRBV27	ASSPREQEQF
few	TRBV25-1	ASSALTDTQY
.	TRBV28	ASSSLSQGGGYT
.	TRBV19	ASTSSGANVLT
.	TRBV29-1	SVRGGSGTDTQY
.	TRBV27	ASSDRTEVPYNSPLH
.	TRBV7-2	ASRSQGGGLAWETQY
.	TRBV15	ATSRALIRGGYT
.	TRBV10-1	ASSGDSTMNTEAF
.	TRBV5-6	ASSLFGGGTINEQF
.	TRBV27	ASSLYSNSGANVLT
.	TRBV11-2	ASSVGLNEQF
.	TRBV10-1	ASSEMGRERIDTDTQY
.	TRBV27	ASSAQVPSENIQY
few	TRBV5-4	ASSLKGARTDTQY
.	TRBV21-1	ASSKARAGTSGSFNEQF
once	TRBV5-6	ASSSNRDSHNEKLF
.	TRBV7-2	ASSLALEQGEAF
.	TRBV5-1	ASSSGTRTYEQY
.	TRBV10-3	ATTGQDFYEQY
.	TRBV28	ASSLLSSGSINEQF